This T cell receptor (beta chain) was identified in a study of vaccination and CD4 T cells after COVID-19. CDR3 length: 13 amino acids. Germline CDR1 and CDR2: WNHNN and SYGVQD (reference sequence). V shed 7 bases and J shed 6 bases, with 15 bases lying between them. Sequence data for DNA of cultured CD4+ T cells were generated by the Oncomine TCR Beta short-read assay. DNA came from CD4+ T cells after culture. TCRdb recomputed calls from the PCR reads with MiXCR, one row per CDR3 protein. The sample has about 11,000 distinct CDR3 sequences; under 35% are singletons. The treatment was: roughly 11-day PBMC culture with coronavirus spike peptide pools or control peptides (ViraFEST assay). As for this clonotype: Its antigen is not identified.

J is TRBJ1-2 and V is TRBV10-1; no definite D call. The sequence derives from a human donor with COVID-19. The sequenced sample consisted of cultured CD4+ T cells from blood. This CDR3 reads CASKSRLGNGYTF. The CDR3 DNA reads TGCGCCAGCAAGTCACGTTTGGGTAATGGCTACACCTTC.